Below are 29 T cell receptor beta chains sequenced from a single sample in a study of T cells expressing NK-cell markers. Reprocessing the 5' RACE reads, TCRdb reports a single entry for every CDR3 protein and omits DNA. In total, the table holds over 200,000 distinct CDR3 sequences. Specimen: blood T cells: a sorted CD56 or NKG2C T cell subset, CD4+ or CD8+ T cells, or bulk PBMC T cells (not recorded which). All receptors derive from a man between 18 and 29 years old in good health.

The CDR3 reads CARCCRWGINQPQHF. The V gene is TRBV23-1, the J gene TRBJ1-5. TRBV23-1 is an open reading frame, and its role is uncertain. The CDR3 consists of 15 residues.

The chain has TRBV5-5 and TRBJ2-1; TCRdb names TRBD2, which stays unverified in the absence of DNA. The germline V gene encodes CDR1 SGHKS and CDR2 YYEKEE (reference sequence). CDR3 length: 18 residues. CDR3 amino acids: CASSLAPLAGGPYNEQFF.

This chain uses TRBV29-1 with TRBJ1-2; the TRBD1 assignment by TCRdb is unverifiable without DNA. Germline CDR1 SQVTM, CDR2 ANQGSEA. CDR3 length equals 12 residues. CDR3 loop: CSVLRDNEGYTF.

The CDR3 region is CAISEPGVPGSGYTF. The chain links TRBV10-3 to TRBJ1-2; as DNA is missing, the TRBD1 call by TCRdb cannot be tested. CDR1 and CDR2 (germline): ENHRY, SYGVKD. The CDR3 extends over 15 amino acids.

This chain uses TRBV27 with TRBJ2-1; TCRdb indicates TRBD2, and absent DNA this call remains unverified. CDR1 is MNHEY and CDR2 is SMNVEV in the germline V gene (reference sequence). The CDR3 is 19 amino acids. The CDR3 reads CASSFPGLAGPGRRDEQFF.

The chain employs TRBV18 and TRBJ2-6. CDR1 and CDR2 (germline): KGHSH, LQKENI. The CDR3 contains 12 residues. The CDR3 here is CASSSGANVLTF.

This rearrangement joins TRBV18 to TRBJ2-7; checking the TCRdb D call of TRBD2 is not possible without DNA. The germline V gene has CDR1 KGHSH and CDR2 LQKENI. The CDR3 spans 15 residues. This chain's CDR3 is CASSQREGRSYEQYF.

J is TRBJ2-3 and V is TRBV6-5; TCRdb reports TRBD2, a call that lacks DNA to check it against. This CDR3 comprises 16 residues. From germline, CDR1 is MNHEY and CDR2 SVGAGI. The CDR3 spells CASSYSTSGHLDTQYF.

The chain couples TRBV5-5 to TRBJ2-1; the D gene TCRdb calls, TRBD2, cannot be checked with no DNA. Germline loops: CDR1 SGHKS, CDR2 YYEKEE (reference sequence). This CDR3 comprises 15 residues. The CDR3 region is CASSPNSPSYNEQFF.

The chain uses TRBV5-6 and TRBJ2-1; there is no DNA to check the TCRdb D call of TRBD2. The germline V gene encodes CDR1 SGHDT and CDR2 YYEEEE. The CDR3 totals 16 residues. CDR3 sequence: CASSFATSGSMNEQFF.

V is TRBV19 and J is TRBJ1-5. The CDR3 spans 14 residues. CDR1 is LNHDA, CDR2 SQIVND, per germline (reference sequence). The CDR3 protein is CASSIGALNQPQHF.

V is TRBV19 and J is TRBJ2-7; the D call of TRBD1 rests on TCRdb alone, since no DNA is present to check it. This CDR3 comprises 14 residues. Germline V gene lookup returns CDR1 LNHDA and CDR2 SQIVND (reference sequence). This CDR3 is CASSPGTGSYEQYF.

V usage is TRBV5-1 and J usage is TRBJ2-1; there is no DNA to check the TCRdb D call of TRBD2. The CDR3 extends over 15 amino acids. Germline values: CDR1 SGHRS, CDR2 YFSETQ. The CDR3 loop is CASSLDGLAGYEQFF.

The chain uses TRBV9 and TRBJ2-1; TCRdb proposes TRBD2, but this gene call is untestable without DNA. The CDR3 is 15 amino acids. Germline loops: CDR1 SGDLS, CDR2 YYNGEE. CDR3 protein: CASSFGTASYNEQFF.

This sequence joins TRBV7-6 and TRBJ2-5; TCRdb names TRBD1, which stays unverified in the absence of DNA. This CDR3 contains 18 residues. Germline V gene sequence: CDR1 SGHVS, CDR2 FNYEAQ. The CDR3 here is CASTKLLGDRELEETQYF.

The chain joins TRBV28 to TRBJ2-3; TCRdb proposes TRBD2, but this gene call is untestable without DNA. The length of the CDR3 is 13 residues. Per germline, CDR1 MDHEN and CDR2 SYDVKM. The CDR3 here is CASSFRSPDTQYF.

This chain joins TRBV10-3 and TRBJ2-3; TCRdb gives TRBD1 as the D gene, but with no DNA this cannot be confirmed. The CDR3 covers 13 residues. Germline CDR1 and CDR2: ENHRY and SYGVKD. The chain's CDR3 is CAISPTGPDTQYF.

V is TRBV4-1 and J is TRBJ2-1; lacking DNA, the TRBD1 call made by TCRdb goes unchecked. This CDR3 region has 19 residues. CDR1 is MGHRA and CDR2 is YSYEKL in the germline V gene. CDR3 sequence reads: CASSPSPGRAQTNYNEQFF.

The V call is TRBV30, the J call TRBJ2-1. Per germline, CDR1 GTSNPN and CDR2 SVGIG (reference sequence). This CDR3 spans 12 amino acids. The CDR3 loop is CAWSGSHNEQFF.

The chain's CDR3 is CSASFGRHNEQFF. The chain couples TRBV20-1 to TRBJ2-1. Germline CDR1 reads DFQATT; CDR2 reads SNEGSKA (reference sequence). The CDR3 is made up of 13 amino acids.

V and J are TRBV12-3 or TRBV12-4 and TRBJ1-3. The CDR3 totals 14 residues. The CDR3 loop is CASSDGGSGNTIYF.

This chain links TRBV29-1 with TRBJ2-5. The CDR3 is 12 amino acids. Germline lookup yields CDR1 SQVTM and CDR2 ANQGSEA. CDR3 region: CSVDPRGETQYF.

The chain employs TRBV20-1 and TRBJ2-1; TCRdb lists TRBD1, though no DNA is available to test this call. The V gene's germline CDR1 is DFQATT and CDR2 SNEGSKA (reference sequence). The CDR3 is made up of 14 amino acids. This CDR3 reads CSARVKGQGDEQFF.

V gene TRBV6-2 or TRBV6-3 combines with J gene TRBJ1-1. The CDR3 is 11 residues long. Per the germline V gene, CDR1 is MNHEY and CDR2 is SVGEGT. The CDR3 reads CASSREMRAFF.

The V and J genes are TRBV24-1 and TRBJ2-5; TCRdb lists TRBD1, though no DNA is available to test this call. This CDR3 is 16 amino acids long. CDR1 and CDR2 from the germline V gene are KGHDR and SFDVKD. The CDR3 sequence: CATSESHRGRQETQYF.

V usage is TRBV23-1 and J usage is TRBJ2-3; TCRdb's assignment of TRBD1 cannot be checked, as there is no DNA. TRBV23-1 qualifies as an ORF whose function is uncertain. This CDR3 is 12 amino acids long. CDR3 in amino acids: CASSQRGDTQYF.

The chain links TRBV5-1 to TRBJ2-5; no DNA is available, so the TRBD2 call from TCRdb remains unchecked. The CDR3 is 14 residues long. Germline V CDR1 and CDR2: SGHRS, YFSETQ. CDR3 sequence reads: CASSLGLVPETQYF.

The chain has TRBV21-1 and TRBJ2-5. TRBV21-1 is tagged as a pseudogene. This CDR3 spans 13 amino acids. CDR3 loop: CASSKLYQETQYF.

The chain couples TRBV5-4 to TRBJ2-3; TCRdb calls TRBD2, which cannot be checked without DNA. The CDR3 has 16 residues. CDR1 is SGHNT, CDR2 YYREEE, per germline (reference sequence). This CDR3 reads CASSGRLAGGLDTQYF.